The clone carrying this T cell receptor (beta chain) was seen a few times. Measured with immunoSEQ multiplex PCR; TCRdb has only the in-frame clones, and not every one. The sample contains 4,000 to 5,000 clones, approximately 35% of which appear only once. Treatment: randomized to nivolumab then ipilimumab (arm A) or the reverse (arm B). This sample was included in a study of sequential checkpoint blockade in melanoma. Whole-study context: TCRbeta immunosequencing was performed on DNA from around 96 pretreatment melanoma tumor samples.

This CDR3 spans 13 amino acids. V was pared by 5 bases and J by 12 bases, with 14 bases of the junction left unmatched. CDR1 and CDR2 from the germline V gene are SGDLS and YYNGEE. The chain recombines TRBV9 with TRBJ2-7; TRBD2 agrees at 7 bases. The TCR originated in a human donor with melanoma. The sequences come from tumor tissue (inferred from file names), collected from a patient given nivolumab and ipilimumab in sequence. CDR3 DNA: TGTGCCAGCAGTGAGGGCGGGAGCGGATTGCCGTACTTC. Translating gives CASSEGGSGLPYF.